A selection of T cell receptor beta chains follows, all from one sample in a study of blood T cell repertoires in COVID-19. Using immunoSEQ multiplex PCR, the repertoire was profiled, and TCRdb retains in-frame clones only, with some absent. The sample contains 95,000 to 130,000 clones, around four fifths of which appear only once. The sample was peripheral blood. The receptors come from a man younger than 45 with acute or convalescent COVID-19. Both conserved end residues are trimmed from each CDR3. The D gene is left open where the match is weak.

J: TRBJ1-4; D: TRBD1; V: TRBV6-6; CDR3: ASSQPGQGNEKLF
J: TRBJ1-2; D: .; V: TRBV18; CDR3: ASSPGEGVHYGYT
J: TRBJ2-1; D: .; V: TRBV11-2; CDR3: ASSLVAVSYNEQF
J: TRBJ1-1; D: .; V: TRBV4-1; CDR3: ASSQFGGTGAF
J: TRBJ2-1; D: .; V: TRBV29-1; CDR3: SAGVTYNEQF
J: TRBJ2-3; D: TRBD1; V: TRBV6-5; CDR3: ASSYLTGDPDTQY
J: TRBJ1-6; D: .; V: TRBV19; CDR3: ASSSTTRDALH
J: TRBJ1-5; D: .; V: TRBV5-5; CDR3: ASSLAGDQPQH
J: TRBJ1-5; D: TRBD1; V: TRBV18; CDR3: ASSPPGQGYSNQPQH
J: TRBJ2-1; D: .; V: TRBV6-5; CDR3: ASRDYYSNEQF
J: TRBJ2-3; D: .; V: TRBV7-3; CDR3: ASSLGSGRSTDTQY
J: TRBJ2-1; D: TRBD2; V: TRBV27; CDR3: ASSLEGLASDEQF
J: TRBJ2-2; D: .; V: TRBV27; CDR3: ASSSINTGELF
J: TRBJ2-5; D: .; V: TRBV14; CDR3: ASSQVGTLQETQY
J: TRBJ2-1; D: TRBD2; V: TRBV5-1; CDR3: ASSLPGTSYNEQF
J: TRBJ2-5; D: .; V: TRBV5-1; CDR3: ASSPPRQTETQY
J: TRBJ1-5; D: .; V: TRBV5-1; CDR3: ASSPGESNQPQH
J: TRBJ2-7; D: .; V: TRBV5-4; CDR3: ASSNGLERNEQY
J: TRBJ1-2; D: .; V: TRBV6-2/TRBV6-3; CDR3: ASSYSQNYGYT
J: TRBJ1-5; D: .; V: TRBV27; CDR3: ASSLVSGNQPQH
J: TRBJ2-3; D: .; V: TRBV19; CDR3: ASSSSQGRTDTQY
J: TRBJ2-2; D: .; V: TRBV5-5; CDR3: ASSWDGGTGELF
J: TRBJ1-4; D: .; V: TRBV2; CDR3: ASSGDGGRWEKLF
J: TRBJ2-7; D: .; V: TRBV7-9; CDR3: ASSLVGAGGYEQY